This entry features one TCR beta chain sequence. Per the study methods: Scientists estimated how many nucleated cells there were by amplifying reference gene primers. Clones were read by immunoSEQ multiplex PCR, and TCRdb kept only the in-frame ones, dropping some. The V and J calls and clone size come from that table; D and trimming were worked out from the DNA. The sample lists roughly 150,000 clones, approximately 84% occurring once. The CDR3 has 15 amino acids. The V and J ends lost 5 bases and 6 bases, in that order; junction bases with no gene match: 5. In germline, CDR1 is KGHSH, CDR2 LQKENI. The record originates from a study of blood T cell repertoires in COVID-19.

Sequencing used PBMCs or T cells enriched from blood (not recorded which). The sequence was obtained from a man aged 45-60 years in a cohort exposed to, infected with or recovered from COVID-19 (not recorded which). The chain recombines TRBV18 with TRBJ2-7; TRBD2 matches 15 bases. The DNA for the CDR3 is TGTGCCAGCTCATCCGGACTAGCGGGAGGGCCCGAGCAGTACTTC. Translated, it gives CASSSGLAGGPEQYF.